A selection of T cell receptor beta chains follows, all from one sample in a study of cytomegalovirus exposure and HLA in healthy donors. Produced via immunoSEQ multiplex PCR; TCRdb's table is partial and in-frame only. The sample comprises roughly 150,000 clones, over 60% of which are singletons, and 1.5% to 2% rests with the top ten. Input material: PBMCs. These receptors came from a woman younger than 30 in good health and CMV-seronegative. Both conserved end residues are part of each CDR3. D genes are given only for firm matches. A row's size may be missing; if present it is once, few, many or a size class.

clone size	V gene	J gene	D gene	CDR3 DNA	CDR3 protein
once	TRBV28	TRBJ1-2	TRBD1	TGTGCCAGCAGTTTTCTGGACTCCTGGACAGGGGATGGCTACACCTTC	CASSFLDSWTGDGYTF
once	TRBV5-1	TRBJ2-3	-	TGCGCCAGCAGCTTCCAGGGTTCTAGCACAGATACGCAGTATTTT	CASSFQGSSTDTQYF
-	TRBV7-9	TRBJ1-1	-	TGTGCCAGCAGCTTAGGGTCAGGGTCGTTGAGAACTGAAGCTTTCTTT	CASSLGSGSLRTEAFF
-	TRBV2	TRBJ2-2	TRBD2	TGTGCCAGCAGTCCTGGGTCTAGCGGGAACACCGGGGAGCTGTTTTTT	CASSPGSSGNTGELFF
-	TRBV27	TRBJ1-5	-	TGTGCCAGCAGTTCCGTCCCCCCCACGGGCAATCAGCCCCAGCATTTT	CASSSVPPTGNQPQHF
-	TRBV7-8	TRBJ2-7	-	TGTGCCAGCAGCTCGGACACCTACGAGCAGTACTTC	CASSSDTYEQYF
-	TRBV10-2	TRBJ2-5	TRBD1	TGCGCCAGCAGGCAGGGGGCTCGGGAGACCCAGTACTTC	CASRQGARETQYF
-	TRBV28	TRBJ2-7	TRBD1	TGTGCCAGCAGACAGGGGATCTCCTACGAGCAGTACTTC	CASRQGISYEQYF
-	TRBV11-3	TRBJ2-1	-	TGTGCCAGCACCTATAGTATGGCGGGCTACAATGAGCAGTTCTTC	CASTYSMAGYNEQFF
-	TRBV7-2	TRBJ2-3	-	TGTGCCAGCACCCCGACGGGGGACGGGAGCACAGATACGCAGTATTTT	CASTPTGDGSTDTQYF
-	TRBV5-6	TRBJ1-3	TRBD1	TGTGCCAGCAGCGGGACAGGATTGGGCACCATATATTTT	CASSGTGLGTIYF
-	TRBV6-6	TRBJ1-3	-	TGTGCCAGCAGTGCCGGACAGGGAAACACCATATATTTT	CASSAGQGNTIYF
few	TRBV6-1	TRBJ2-1	-	TGTGCCAGCAGAGGACCGGAAAAGAGGGTCAATGAGCAGTTCTTC	CASRGPEKRVNEQFF
-	TRBV5-1	TRBJ1-4	-	TGCGCCAGCAGCGACCTGGGGGGGCGTTGGGAAAAACTGTTTTTT	CASSDLGGRWEKLFF
-	TRBV14	TRBJ1-1	TRBD1	TGTGCCAGCAGCCAAGGGACAGGGCCTGAAGCTTTCTTT	CASSQGTGPEAFF
few	TRBV19	TRBJ1-4	-	TGTGCCAGTAGTAGCCAGAGCGCGAAACTGTTTTTT	CASSSQSAKLFF
-	TRBV6-4	TRBJ2-1	TRBD2	TGTGCCAGCAGTGCCGCTAGCGGGGGCTCTAATGAGCAGTTCTTC	CASSAASGGSNEQFF
-	TRBV4-1	TRBJ1-2	TRBD1	TGCGCCAGCAGCCAGGGGCGGGACAGGGCCAACTATGGCTACACCTTC	CASSQGRDRANYGYTF
-	TRBV10-1	TRBJ2-3	-	TGCGCCAGCAGTGAGGTGGGAGCGGGCACAGATACGCAGTATTTT	CASSEVGAGTDTQYF
-	TRBV6-1	TRBJ1-5	-	TGTGCCAGCAGTGAAGCTTGGCACGGCAGGCATAGCAATCAGCCCCAGCATTTT	CASSEAWHGRHSNQPQHF
few	TRBV6-6	TRBJ2-7	-	TGTGCCAGCAGACCCGGGACAAATTACGAGCAGTACTTC	CASRPGTNYEQYF
-	TRBV30	TRBJ1-5	TRBD1	TGTGCCTGGAGTGTAGAGGCAGGGGGAAAAAGGGATCAGCCCCAGCATTTT	CAWSVEAGGKRDQPQHF
-	TRBV13	TRBJ2-3	-	TGTGCCAGCAGCATTCGGGGGACGATCAGGGACACAGATACGCAGTATTTT	CASSIRGTIRDTDTQYF
few	TRBV5-5	TRBJ1-5	-	TGTGCCAGCAGCGGAGGGGCCGGTTATAGCAATCAGCCCCAGCATTTT	CASSGGAGYSNQPQHF
-	TRBV5-1	TRBJ2-2	TRBD1	TGCGCCAGCAGCTTAAGCACAGGGGGTAGTTCCGGGGAGCTGTTTTTT	CASSLSTGGSSGELFF
-	TRBV28	TRBJ1-5	TRBD1	TGTGCCAGCAGTTTTGCAACAGGGGCCGGCAATCAGCCCCAGCATTTT	CASSFATGAGNQPQHF
-	TRBV27	TRBJ2-3	-	TGTGCCAGCAGCCCCGGACAACACACAGATACGCAGTATTTT	CASSPGQHTDTQYF
-	TRBV4-3	TRBJ1-2	TRBD1	TGCGCCAGCAGCTATGCCAGGGGGGACTATGGCTACACCTTC	CASSYARGDYGYTF
few	TRBV5-1	TRBJ2-3	TRBD1	TGCGCCAGCAGCTGGGGACAGGGGGTAACAGATACGCAGTATTTT	CASSWGQGVTDTQYF
few	TRBV4-3	TRBJ1-4	-	TGCGCCAGCAGCCAAGTACTGCTCAGGATACGTAATGAAAAACTGTTTTTT	CASSQVLLRIRNEKLFF
-	TRBV28	TRBJ1-2	-	TGTGCCAGTCAGCATGACAGTAACTACGGCTACACCTTC	CASQHDSNYGYTF
few	TRBV7-9	TRBJ1-1	-	TGTGCCAGCATCGACACGGGAGGGACTGAAGCTTTCTTT	CASIDTGGTEAFF
-	TRBV18	TRBJ2-5	TRBD2	TGTGCCAGCTCACCACCGCTAGCGGGGGGAGAGACCCAGTACTTC	CASSPPLAGGETQYF
-	TRBV27	TRBJ2-1	TRBD1	TGTGCCAGCAGTTATGACCGGGACAGAGATTACAATGAGCAGTTCTTC	CASSYDRDRDYNEQFF
-	TRBV9	TRBJ1-1	TRBD1	TGTGCCAGCAGCGTAGGGGAGGACAGGCCGAACACTGAAGCTTTCTTT	CASSVGEDRPNTEAFF
-	TRBV6-1	TRBJ1-3	-	TGTGCCAGCATGGGAGTTTTTGGAAACACCATATATTTT	CASMGVFGNTIYF
-	TRBV7-3	TRBJ1-6	-	TGTGCCAGCATCCTTAGCCTTTACAATTCACCCCTCCACTTT	CASILSLYNSPLHF
-	TRBV28	TRBJ1-5	-	TGTGCCAGCAGACGACATAATAGCAATCAGCCCCAGCATTTT	CASRRHNSNQPQHF
-	TRBV29-1	TRBJ1-2	-	TGCAGCGTTGAAGAATCCCAGCGGATTGGCTACACCTTC	CSVEESQRIGYTF
-	TRBV7-2	TRBJ1-1	-	TGTGCCAGCAGCTTAGTCCGGGACACTGAAGCTTTCTTT	CASSLVRDTEAFF
-	TRBV11-3	TRBJ2-1	-	TGTGCCAGCAGCCAGAGGGCATATGAGCAGTTCTTC	CASSQRAYEQFF
-	TRBV4-2	TRBJ1-1	TRBD1	TGTGCCAGCAGACAGGGGCGGACTGAAGCTTTCTTT	CASRQGRTEAFF
-	TRBV9	TRBJ1-2	-	TGTGCCAGCAGCAGCGGGGCCAGCCGGGGCTACACCTTC	CASSSGASRGYTF
few	TRBV29-1	TRBJ2-7	TRBD2	TGCAGCGTTTCGGGACTAGCAAAGGCAGAATACTACGAGCAGTACTTC	CSVSGLAKAEYYEQYF
few	TRBV30	TRBJ1-1	TRBD1	TGTGCCTGGAGTACGGGGGACAGGTTCGTTAGTCCTGAGGCTTTCTTT	CAWSTGDRFVSPEAFF